The rows below give T cell receptor beta chains drawn from one sample of a study of beta chain features in type 1 diabetes. TCRdb's copy holds only in-frame clones and misses some; the assay was immunoSEQ multiplex PCR. Among around 40,000 clones listed, approximately 72% were seen once. The source material was Tregs from blood. These receptor sequences come from a woman younger than 30 with type 1 diabetes. CDR3s include the opening cysteine and the closing phenylalanine or tryptophan. Fields, in order: J gene, clone size, V gene, D gene, CDR3 DNA, CDR3 protein. D genes are given only for firm matches. Part of the rows lack a size; the others show once, few, many or a class for expanded clones.

j_call: TRBJ1-5; clone_size: .; v_call: TRBV18; d_call: TRBD1; cdr3_nt: TGTGCCAGCTCACCACTAAACAGGGGGCTAATTCAGCCCCAGCATTTT; cdr3_aa: CASSPLNRGLIQPQHF
j_call: TRBJ1-2; clone_size: .; v_call: TRBV29-1; d_call: .; cdr3_nt: TGCAGCGTAACGGACCGCGGAGGCTATGGCTACACCTTC; cdr3_aa: CSVTDRGGYGYTF
j_call: TRBJ2-4; clone_size: once; v_call: TRBV7-9; d_call: .; cdr3_nt: TGTGCCAGCAGCCGACTCACAGGCTCCGAAGCCAAAAACATTCAGTACTTC; cdr3_aa: CASSRLTGSEAKNIQYF
j_call: TRBJ2-7; clone_size: .; v_call: TRBV5-1; d_call: .; cdr3_nt: TGCGCCAGCAGCTTGGGCGGGGTGTCATTCGAGCAGTACTTC; cdr3_aa: CASSLGGVSFEQYF
j_call: TRBJ2-2; clone_size: .; v_call: TRBV14; d_call: .; cdr3_nt: TGTGCCAGCAGCCAAGCCCAATACACCGGGGAGCTGTTTTTT; cdr3_aa: CASSQAQYTGELFF
j_call: TRBJ2-3; clone_size: once; v_call: TRBV7-2; d_call: TRBD2; cdr3_nt: TGTGCCAGCAGTACAGGGACTAGCGGGGGGGCTGGGACAGATACGCAGTATTTT; cdr3_aa: CASSTGTSGGAGTDTQYF
j_call: TRBJ2-2; clone_size: .; v_call: TRBV6-1; d_call: TRBD1; cdr3_nt: TGTGCCAGCAGTGCGCAGGGGGCAGCCGGGGAGCTGTTTTTT; cdr3_aa: CASSAQGAAGELFF
j_call: TRBJ2-5; clone_size: .; v_call: TRBV11-2; d_call: TRBD2; cdr3_nt: TGTGCCACAACTCGGGGGGGCCAAGAGACCCAGTACTTC; cdr3_aa: CATTRGGQETQYF
j_call: TRBJ2-5; clone_size: .; v_call: TRBV29-1; d_call: TRBD2; cdr3_nt: TGCAGCGTTGAAACTAGCGGAGAGACCCAGTACTTC; cdr3_aa: CSVETSGETQYF
j_call: TRBJ2-3; clone_size: few; v_call: TRBV19; d_call: .; cdr3_nt: TGTGCCAGTATGAGAACAGGGTTTCGAGGCACAGATACGCAGTATTTT; cdr3_aa: CASMRTGFRGTDTQYF
j_call: TRBJ1-2; clone_size: few; v_call: TRBV18; d_call: .; cdr3_nt: TGTGCCAGCTCAAAGGCGTTACATCTCGGGAATGGCTACACCTTC; cdr3_aa: CASSKALHLGNGYTF
j_call: TRBJ2-1; clone_size: .; v_call: TRBV29-1; d_call: .; cdr3_nt: TGCAGCGTTACACGGGTCTACAATGAGCAGTTCTTC; cdr3_aa: CSVTRVYNEQFF
j_call: TRBJ2-7; clone_size: .; v_call: TRBV7-2; d_call: .; cdr3_nt: TGTGCCAGCAGCTTACATGCGGTCGAGCAGTACTTC; cdr3_aa: CASSLHAVEQYF
j_call: TRBJ2-3; clone_size: .; v_call: TRBV11-2; d_call: TRBD2; cdr3_nt: TGTGCCAGCAGCTCCCGAGGAGCGGGGGGAACTAGCACAGATACGCAGTATTTT; cdr3_aa: CASSSRGAGGTSTDTQYF
j_call: TRBJ2-5; clone_size: .; v_call: TRBV29-1; d_call: TRBD1; cdr3_nt: TGCAGCGTCCAGGGGGCAGCGGAGACCCAGTACTTC; cdr3_aa: CSVQGAAETQYF
j_call: TRBJ1-3; clone_size: few; v_call: TRBV7-9; d_call: TRBD1; cdr3_nt: TGTGCCAGCCTTCCGACAGGGAGCGGAAACACCATATATTTT; cdr3_aa: CASLPTGSGNTIYF
j_call: TRBJ2-7; clone_size: .; v_call: TRBV7-2; d_call: .; cdr3_nt: TGTGCCAGCAGCCTTCAACAGGATCTCGAGCAGTACTTC; cdr3_aa: CASSLQQDLEQYF